The 9 T cell receptor beta chains reported below all come from one sample, sequenced in a study of Graves' ophthalmopathy and Graves' hyperthyroidism. Amplified TCR beta CDR3 regions were obtained using RNA transcripts as template. The workflow started with a first-round RT-PCR run with HTBI primers and then moved on to a second-round multiplex PCR. TCRdb re-called the multiplex PCR reads with MiXCR, one entry per CDR3 protein. The sample carries a few hundred thousand distinct CDR3 sequences, 20% to 25% recorded once. Sequenced: peripheral blood. The receptor set was obtained from a woman aged 45-65 years with Graves' ophthalmopathy.

This clonotype was picked up many times. CDR3 sequence (DNA): TGCAGCGTCCCAATAGCGGGGGAAAACATTCAGTACTTC. Amino acids: CSVPIAGENIQYF. The V call is TRBV29-1, the J call TRBJ2-4; TRBD2 aligns across 9 bases. CDR1 is SQVTM and CDR2 is ANQGSEA in the germline V gene. This CDR3 region has 13 residues. V shed 6 bases and J 5 bases; nucleotides not matched to a gene: 5.

V usage is TRBV6-2 or TRBV6-3 and J usage is TRBJ2-7; possible D gene TRBD2, 5 bases. This CDR3 region has 16 residues. Germline assignment: CDR1 MNHEY and CDR2 SVGEGT. V lost 3 bases to trimming and J lost 2 bases, with 17 bases between them. The CDR3 loop reads CASSYSTRGIPYEQYF. For the CDR3, the DNA is TGTGCCAGCAGTTATTCCACTAGAGGCATCCCCTACGAGCAGTACTTC.

This clonotype was found many times. V gene TRBV5-1 combines with J gene TRBJ2-5; TRBD2 might be the D (6 bases). In germline, CDR1 is SGHRS, CDR2 YFSETQ. Trimming took 0 bases from V and 4 from J, leaving 13 bases between them. This CDR3 spans 15 amino acids. CDR3 DNA: TGCGCCAGCAGCTTGGCTAGCGAGAACGTAGAGACCCAGTACTTC. It yields the protein CASSLASENVETQYF.

This clonotype has at least ten counts. This sequence joins TRBV5-1 and TRBJ2-7; D unclear. The CDR3 length is 15 residues. Germline V gene data show CDR1 as SGHRS and CDR2 as YFSETQ. With 4 bases removed from V and 6 bases from J, the gap between germline ends came to 20 bases. CDR3 sequence reads: CASSNQAGLPLEQYF. CDR3 sequence (DNA): TGCGCCAGCAGCAACCAAGCTGGCCTCCCTCTCGAGCAGTACTTC.

This clonotype was counted many times. V gene TRBV5-1 combines with J gene TRBJ1-2; 8 bases are shared with TRBD1. Germline V CDR1 and CDR2: SGHRS, YFSETQ. The CDR3 runs to 14 residues. With V trimmed by 4 bases and J by 7 bases, 9 bases remained unmatched. CDR3 loop: CASSQDRDGGGYTF. The CDR3 DNA follows: TGCGCCAGCAGCCAGGACAGGGATGGGGGTGGCTACACCTTC. Full variable domain (rest looked up from reference TRBV5-1 and TRBJ1-2): KAGVTQTPRYLIKTRGQQVTLSCSPISGHRSVSWYQQTPGQGLQFLFEYFSETQRNKGNFPGRFSGRQFSNSRSEMNVSTLELGDSALYLCASSQDRDGGGYTFGSGTRLTVV.

The sample holds many counts of this clonotype. The chain recombines TRBV6-2 or TRBV6-3 with TRBJ1-2; D ambiguous. The CDR3 spans 18 residues. The germline V and J ends were trimmed by 2 bases and 8 bases, with 27 bases remaining between them. Looked up from germline, CDR1 is MNHEY and CDR2 is SVGEGT. CDR3 coding DNA: TGTGCCAGCAGTTACCTTCGCAGGCCGAATATACCTCCAATGGGCTACACCTTC. This sequence encodes CASSYLRRPNIPPMGYTF.

This clonotype was found many times. The gene calls are TRBV24-1 and TRBJ1-1; D perhaps matches TRBD1 (5 bases). This CDR3 is 12 amino acids long. V was shortened by 6 bases and J by 7 bases, with 11 bases between the two germline ends. Per the germline V gene, CDR1 is KGHDR and CDR2 is SFDVKD. CDR3 nucleotides: TGTGCCACCAGTTCACGGAGGGGTGAAGCTTTCTTT. Translating it yields CATSSRRGEAFF.

The gene calls are TRBV28 and TRBJ2-5; D unclear. This CDR3 has 14 residues. Germline assignment: CDR1 MDHEN and CDR2 SYDVKM. V was clipped by 2 bases and J by 0 bases, with 7 bases between them. CDR3 sequence: CASSLLANQETQYF. DNA of the CDR3: TGTGCCAGCAGTTTACTGGCCAACCAAGAGACCCAGTACTTC.

This clonotype was seen many times. The chain uses TRBV20-1 and TRBJ2-7; 9 nucleotides align to TRBD2. With 0 bases clipped from V and 2 bases from J, the junction kept 11 bases outside the gene matches. Per germline, CDR1 DFQATT and CDR2 SNEGSKA (reference sequence). This CDR3 spans 17 amino acids. The CDR3 region has the DNA TGCAGTGCTAGAGATCCCCGCCAGCGGGAGGTACCCTACGAGCAGTACTTC. Encoded protein: CSARDPRQREVPYEQYF.